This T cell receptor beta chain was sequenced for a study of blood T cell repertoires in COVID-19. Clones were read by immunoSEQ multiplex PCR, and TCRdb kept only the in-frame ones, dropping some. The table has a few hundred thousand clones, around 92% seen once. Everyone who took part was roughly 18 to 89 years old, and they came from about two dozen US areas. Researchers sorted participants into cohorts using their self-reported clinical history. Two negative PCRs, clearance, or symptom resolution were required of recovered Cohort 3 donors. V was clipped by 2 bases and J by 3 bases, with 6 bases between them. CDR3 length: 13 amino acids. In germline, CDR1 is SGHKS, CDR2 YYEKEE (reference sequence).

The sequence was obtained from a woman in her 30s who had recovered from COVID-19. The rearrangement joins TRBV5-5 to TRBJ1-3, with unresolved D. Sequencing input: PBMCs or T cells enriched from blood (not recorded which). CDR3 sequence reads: CASSLGDGNTIYF. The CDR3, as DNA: TGTGCCAGCAGCTTAGGAGATGGAAACACCATATATTTT.